This record looks at one TCR beta chain sequence and its context. What it binds is not known. This sample was taken from a study of OX40 agonist ivuxolimab in advanced cancers. At the level of the study: Dose-escalation patients were diagnosed with hepatocellular carcinoma, melanoma, renal cell cancer or head and neck cancer. Checkpoint inhibitors had been given previously to roughly 36% of patients. The study's findings and limits: Dose levels from 0.1 to 3.0 mg/kg saw CD4+ and CD8+ blood T cells expand clonally by week 6. In CD8+ T cells, expanded clones were on average more numerous than in CD4+.

This table comes from immunoSEQ multiplex PCR, and its TCRdb copy is limited to in-frame clones, with some not included. The sample has about 41,000 clones, 75% to 85% seen once; the top ten hold around 2.5%. This CDR3 is built from 15 residues. The germline gives CDR1 MNHEY, CDR2 SMNVEV (reference sequence). V shed 4 bases, J shed 2 bases, and the junction held 6 bases outside the gene matches. Sequenced here: CD4+ or CD8+ T cells sorted from blood, sampled in a trial of the OX40 agonist ivuxolimab. The source is an adult with an advanced solid tumor such as melanoma, head and neck, liver or kidney cancer. The chain joins TRBV27 to TRBJ2-7; TRBD2 matches at 9 bases. The CDR3 region has the DNA TGTGCCAGCAGTTCGTTAGCGGGGGTAACCTACGAGCAGTACTTC. Amino acids: CASSSLAGVTYEQYF.